Presented here are 22 T cell receptor beta chains from one specimen sequenced in a study of shared clonotypes between healthy human individuals. The naive CD8 fraction comprised CD45RO-negative cells positively selected for CCR7 and excluded terminally differentiated effector memory CD45RA+ cells. Sequencing was performed with immunoSEQ multiplex PCR; in TCRdb, only in-frame clones are kept and a portion is missing. The sample holds 1.5 million to 2.5 million clones, about 95% seen once. The sample comprised naive CD8+ T cells sorted from blood. The receptors were gathered from a man aged 18 to 29 in good health.

This clone came up once. The CDR3 nucleotides read TGCGCCAGCAGCGACGGGACAGGGATGAACACTGAAGCTTTCTTT. Its protein is CASSDGTGMNTEAFF. The V gene is TRBV5-1, the J gene TRBJ1-1; TRBD1 matches at 9 bases. The CDR3 is 15 amino acids. CDR1 is SGHRS and CDR2 is YFSETQ in the germline V gene. With V trimmed by 4 bases and J by 0 bases, 4 bases remained unmatched.

V usage is TRBV27 and J usage is TRBJ2-7, with 9 bases that match TRBD2. CDR1 is MNHEY, CDR2 SMNVEV, per germline (reference sequence). V lost 3 bases, J lost 2 bases, and 5 bases stayed unmatched. This CDR3 has 15 amino acids. The CDR3 spells CASSFASGNPYEQYF. The DNA for the CDR3 is TGTGCCAGCAGTTTCGCTAGCGGGAATCCCTACGAGCAGTACTTC.

This chain connects TRBV19 to TRBJ2-7; 11 nucleotides line up with TRBD2. Germline loops: CDR1 LNHDA, CDR2 SQIVND (reference sequence). The CDR3 is made up of 16 amino acids. The V segment lost 5 bases and the J segment 0 bases; nucleotides outside the gene matches: 6. The CDR3 nucleotides read TGTGCCAGTAGTTTTCTAGCGGGAGGTACCTCCTACGAGCAGTACTTC. It specifies CASSFLAGGTSYEQYF.

CDR3 in DNA: TGTGCCAGCAGCTTAGAAGCGGCGGGCGAAGTCTACACTGAAGCTTTCTTT. Its protein product is CASSLEAAGEVYTEAFF. V is TRBV7-9 and J is TRBJ1-1, with unresolved D. The V gene lost 1 base and the J gene lost 3 bases, with 18 bases spanning the gap. Germline V gives CDR1 SEHNR, CDR2 FQNEAQ (reference sequence). The CDR3 totals 17 residues. The full variable domain, rest sourced from reference TRBV7-9 and TRBJ1-1, is DTGVSQNPRHKITKRGQNVTFRCDPISEHNRLYWYRQTLGQGPEFLTYFQNEAQLEKSRLLSDRFSAERPKGSFSTLEIQRTEQGDSAMYLCASSLEAAGEVYTEAFFGQGTRLTVV.

The J gene is TRBJ1-5, the V gene TRBV7-2, with D uncertain. The CDR3 spans 14 residues. Germline assignment: CDR1 SGHTA and CDR2 FQGNSA. Deletions cut 1 base from V and 0 bases from J, with 4 bases between. The CDR3 protein is CASSLDSSNQPQHF. The CDR3 DNA is TGTGCCAGCAGCTTAGACAGTAGCAATCAGCCCCAGCATTTT.

The genes are TRBV7-9 and TRBJ1-4, with D possibly matching TRBD1 (6 bases). In germline, CDR1 is SEHNR, CDR2 FQNEAQ (reference sequence). The CDR3 loop spans 15 amino acids. Trimming pared 4 bases from V and 6 bases from J, leaving 15 bases between. The CDR3 DNA is TGTGCCAGCAGCTCGGGACGGGGGGCCGATGAAAAACTGTTTTTT. This gives the protein CASSSGRGADEKLFF.

J is TRBJ1-2 and V is TRBV11-2; 8 bases agree with TRBD1. Germline V gives CDR1 SGHAT, CDR2 FQNNGV. J was trimmed by 2 bases and V by 5 bases; bases with no gene match: 7. The CDR3 has 15 amino acids. The CDR3 sequence is CASSPWDRRNYGYTF. The CDR3 bases are TGTGCCAGCAGCCCGTGGGACAGGCGAAACTATGGCTACACCTTC. Full variable domain (rest looked up from reference TRBV11-2 and TRBJ1-2): EAGVAQSPRYKIIEKRQSVAFWCNPISGHATLYWYQQILGQGPKLLIQFQNNGVVDDSQLPKDRFSAERLKGVDSTLKIQPAKLEDSAVYLCASSPWDRRNYGYTFGSGTRLTVV.

V and J are TRBV7-6 and TRBJ2-2, with a tentative D call TRBD1 (6 bases). The CDR3 extends over 14 amino acids. Germline CDR1 SGHVS, CDR2 FNYEAQ. Trimming stripped 1 base from V and 6 bases from J, with 9 bases between. CDR3 sequence reads: CASSLVPGAGELFF. CDR3 nucleotide sequence: TGTGCCAGCAGCTTAGTCCCAGGGGCCGGGGAGCTGTTTTTT.

The chain couples TRBV14 to TRBJ1-6, with D maybe TRBD1 (5 bases). Germline values: CDR1 SGHDN, CDR2 FVKESK. This CDR3 has 14 amino acids. V lost 4 bases and J 8 bases, leaving 12 bases between the germline ends. The CDR3 sequence is CASSLGTWYSPLHF. Written as DNA, the CDR3 is TGTGCCAGCAGCCTAGGGACTTGGTATTCACCCCTCCACTTT.

This chain joins TRBV5-6 and TRBJ2-5, with 8 bases aligning to TRBD1. Germline CDR1 is SGHDT and CDR2 is YYEEEE. The CDR3 spans 14 residues. V lost 2 bases to trimming and J lost 5 bases; unmatched junction nucleotides: 5. The CDR3, as DNA: TGTGCCAGCAGCTTTGGACAGGGCAGGGAGACCCAGTACTTC. It yields the protein CASSFGQGRETQYF.

The V and J genes are TRBV11-2 and TRBJ2-7; D is unresolved. The V gene lost 2 bases and the J gene lost 0 bases, with 8 bases spanning the gap. The V gene's germline CDR1 is SGHAT and CDR2 FQNNGV. The CDR3 has 14 residues. The chain's CDR3 is CASSLPDYSYEQYF. For the CDR3, the DNA is TGTGCCAGCAGCTTACCGGATTACTCCTACGAGCAGTACTTC.

V gene TRBV7-9 combines with J gene TRBJ2-1, with a possible D match to TRBD2 (5 bases). Germline values: CDR1 SEHNR, CDR2 FQNEAQ (reference sequence). V shed 1 base and J shed 8 bases, with 12 bases lying between them. The CDR3 totals 14 residues. This CDR3 reads CASSLESSTHEQFF. The DNA of the CDR3 is TGTGCCAGCAGCTTAGAGTCTAGCACCCATGAGCAGTTCTTC.

This rearrangement joins TRBV6-5 to TRBJ1-1; tentatively, D is TRBD1 (6 bases). The CDR3 has 16 residues. Germline V CDR1 and CDR2: MNHEY, SVGAGI. The V end lost 0 bases, the J end lost 7 bases, and 18 bases lay between the germline ends. This chain's CDR3 is CASSYSRAWGAGEAFF. CDR3 nucleotides: TGTGCCAGCAGTTACTCGAGGGCGTGGGGGGCAGGTGAAGCTTTCTTT.

With regard to this clone: Its ends do not fully match the called genes, so a read error is possible. The chain has TRBV7-7 and TRBJ2-5; the D is unclear. The V gene's germline CDR1 is SSHAT and CDR2 FNYEAQ (reference sequence). This CDR3 spans 14 amino acids. The CDR3: CASSLGPQQETQYF. In DNA, the CDR3 is TGTGCTAGCAGCTTAGGGCCACAGCAAGAGACCCAGTACTTC.

The gene calls are TRBV7-9 and TRBJ2-3; D ambiguous. Trimming cost V 2 bases and J 5 bases, with 5 bases left between them. This CDR3 has 12 residues. Germline CDR1 SEHNR, CDR2 FQNEAQ (reference sequence). The CDR3 here is CASSLSRDTQYF. CDR3 DNA sequence: TGTGCCAGCAGCTTATCTCGAGATACGCAGTATTTT. Complete variable domain (other parts from reference TRBV7-9 and TRBJ2-3): DTGVSQNPRHKITKRGQNVTFRCDPISEHNRLYWYRQTLGQGPEFLTYFQNEAQLEKSRLLSDRFSAERPKGSFSTLEIQRTEQGDSAMYLCASSLSRDTQYFGPGTRLTVL.

The rearrangement uses TRBV30 and TRBJ2-1, with 9 nucleotides matching TRBD1. CDR3 length equals 14 residues. Trimming removed 1 base from V and 10 bases from J; junction bases left unmatched: 8. Germline lookup yields CDR1 GTSNPN and CDR2 SVGIG (reference sequence). CDR3 nucleotides: TGTGCCTGGAGTGAGGGACAGGGAGTAGAAGAGCAGTTCTTC. It is translated as CAWSEGQGVEEQFF.

The chain uses TRBV6-6 and TRBJ1-2; no clear D gene. The V end lost 4 bases, the J end lost 2 bases, and 2 bases lay between the germline ends. CDR1 MNHNY and CDR2 SVGAGI come from the germline V gene (reference sequence). This CDR3 spans 11 amino acids. CDR3 DNA: TGTGCCAGCAGTTTCAACTATGGCTACACCTTC. Amino acid sequence: CASSFNYGYTF.

This chain connects TRBV4-1 to TRBJ2-3; 7 nucleotides line up with TRBD2. J lost 1 base, V lost 0 bases, and 13 bases had no gene match. The CDR3 length is 19 residues. Germline-derived CDR1 and CDR2 are MGHRA and YSYEKL. As DNA, the CDR3 is TGCGCCAGCAGCCAAGAGGGCCCAGCGGGGACCCTTGGCACAGATACGCAGTATTTT. It encodes CASSQEGPAGTLGTDTQYF.

The chain combines TRBV29-1 with TRBJ2-7; D not certain. Trimming removed 0 bases at V and 3 bases at J, with 12 bases between. CDR1 and CDR2 (germline): SQVTM, ANQGSEA. CDR3 length equals 14 residues. The CDR3 DNA reads as TGCAGCGTTGAAGACCCAAACTTAAACTACGAGCAGTACTTC. Its protein is CSVEDPNLNYEQYF.

This clone appeared once. V and J are TRBV7-9 and TRBJ2-7; D possibly corresponds to TRBD1 (6 bases). Germline CDR1 is SEHNR and CDR2 is FQNEAQ (reference sequence). Trimming shortened V by 3 bases and J by 7 bases, and 13 bases separated the two germline ends. The CDR3 spans 13 residues. The CDR3 here is CASSFTGSREQYF. For the CDR3, the DNA is TGTGCCAGCAGCTTTACAGGGTCAAGGGAGCAGTACTTC.

The chain is built from TRBV10-2 and TRBJ1-1, with D unclear. The CDR3 length is 15 residues. Trimming took 7 bases from V and 2 from J, leaving 17 bases between them. Per germline, CDR1 WSHSY and CDR2 SAAADI. CDR3 in DNA: TGCGCCAGCAAGTTCTCTCCCGCGGACAACACTGAAGCTTTCTTT. Protein sequence: CASKFSPADNTEAFF.

The gene calls are TRBV5-6 and TRBJ1-2, with 7 positions matching TRBD1. The CDR3 loop spans 13 amino acids. V trimming: 4 bases; J trimming: 5 bases; junction bases outside the gene matches: 5. The germline V gene has CDR1 SGHDT and CDR2 YYEEEE. The CDR3 DNA sequence: TGTGCCAGCAGCGGCCGGGACAGATATGGCTACACCTTC. It specifies CASSGRDRYGYTF.